The 6 T cell receptor beta chains in this list originate from one sample, sequenced in a study of blood T cells in healthy people across ages. PCR was performed a second time for about 7 to 11 cycles using a sample-barcoded 5' primer and a J-beta primer mix. TCRdb re-called the 5' RACE reads with MiXCR, one entry per CDR3 protein. The sample yields 750,000 to 950,000 distinct CDR3 sequences, 29% seen once. These same records also appear under a second study, on T cells of mothers and their children.

The sequenced sample was blood. The origin of the receptors is a woman aged 40-49 years in good health.

This clonotype was recorded a few times. The chain combines TRBV27 with TRBJ2-5, with a possible D match to TRBD2 (5 bases). Germline CDR1 reads MNHEY; CDR2 reads SMNVEV (reference sequence). The CDR3 extends over 15 amino acids. V lost 4 bases, J lost 9 bases, and 21 bases lay in between. CDR3 residues: CASSSGLVGPRAQYF. CDR3 in DNA: TGTGCCAGCAGTTCCGGACTGGTTGGCCCTCGGGCCCAGTACTTC.

A few counts support this clonotype. V gene TRBV28 combines with J gene TRBJ2-7; D not resolved. There are 13 residues in the CDR3. Trimming stripped 5 bases from V and 0 bases from J, with 8 bases between. Per the germline V gene, CDR1 is MDHEN and CDR2 is SYDVKM. CDR3 bases: TGTGCCAGCAGTATACCACCCTCCTACGAGCAGTACTTC. It encodes CASSIPPSYEQYF.

The rearrangement links TRBV27 to TRBJ2-5; 8 nucleotides line up with TRBD1. Per the germline V gene, CDR1 is MNHEY and CDR2 is SMNVEV (reference sequence). The CDR3 is made up of 14 amino acids. The V segment lost 4 bases and the J segment 11 bases; nucleotides outside the gene matches: 12. Here the CDR3 reads CASSWSWTGSEQYF. CDR3 bases: TGTGCCAGCAGTTGGTCTTGGACAGGGAGTGAGCAGTACTTC.

The rearrangement joins TRBV30 to TRBJ1-4, with unresolved D. This CDR3 spans 12 amino acids. The germline V gene has CDR1 GTSNPN and CDR2 SVGIG (reference sequence). Trimming cost V 4 bases and J 5 bases, with 8 bases left between them. The CDR3 DNA sequence: TGTGCCTGGACCAGAGGAAATGAAAAACTGTTTTTT. Translation gives CAWTRGNEKLFF.

The J gene is TRBJ1-4, the V gene TRBV2, with D possibly matching TRBD1 (5 bases). The ends were cut back, 7 bases at V and 6 bases at J, with 15 bases in the middle. This CDR3 spans 14 amino acids. Germline V CDR1 and CDR2: SNHLY, FYNNEI. The CDR3 protein is CASNWLTVDEKLFF. For the CDR3, the DNA is TGTGCCAGCAATTGGCTGACAGTTGATGAAAAACTGTTTTTT.

Only a few counts were recorded for this clonotype. The V gene is TRBV12-3 or TRBV12-4, the J gene TRBJ2-7; D is possibly TRBD1 or TRBD2 (5 bases each). CDR3 length: 13 residues. V was trimmed by 6 bases and J by 3 bases, leaving 12 bases between them. The CDR3 bases are TGTGCCAGCAGCCGGGACGGAGTCTACGAGCAGTACTTC. It encodes CASSRDGVYEQYF.